This T cell receptor (beta chain) was profiled in a study of blood T cell repertoires in COVID-19. Turning to the study itself: Donors in the United States, Italy and Spain gave samples during acute or convalescent COVID-19.

Germline values: CDR1 SGHRS, CDR2 YFSETQ. J was trimmed by 3 bases and V by 2 bases; bases with no gene match: 7. The CDR3 contains 15 residues. The repertoire was sequenced with immunoSEQ multiplex PCR; TCRdb's copy has only in-frame clones and lacks some. The sample lists about 200,000 clones, about 88% occurring once. This chain links TRBV5-1 with TRBJ2-5, with 7 bases lining up with TRBD2. The receptor's source is a man aged 45-65 years with COVID-19, enrolled during active disease. The specimen sequenced was peripheral blood. CDR3 nucleotides: TGCGCCAGCAGCTTATATCGGGGGGTGGAAGAGACCCAGTACTTC. Protein product: CASSLYRGVEETQYF.